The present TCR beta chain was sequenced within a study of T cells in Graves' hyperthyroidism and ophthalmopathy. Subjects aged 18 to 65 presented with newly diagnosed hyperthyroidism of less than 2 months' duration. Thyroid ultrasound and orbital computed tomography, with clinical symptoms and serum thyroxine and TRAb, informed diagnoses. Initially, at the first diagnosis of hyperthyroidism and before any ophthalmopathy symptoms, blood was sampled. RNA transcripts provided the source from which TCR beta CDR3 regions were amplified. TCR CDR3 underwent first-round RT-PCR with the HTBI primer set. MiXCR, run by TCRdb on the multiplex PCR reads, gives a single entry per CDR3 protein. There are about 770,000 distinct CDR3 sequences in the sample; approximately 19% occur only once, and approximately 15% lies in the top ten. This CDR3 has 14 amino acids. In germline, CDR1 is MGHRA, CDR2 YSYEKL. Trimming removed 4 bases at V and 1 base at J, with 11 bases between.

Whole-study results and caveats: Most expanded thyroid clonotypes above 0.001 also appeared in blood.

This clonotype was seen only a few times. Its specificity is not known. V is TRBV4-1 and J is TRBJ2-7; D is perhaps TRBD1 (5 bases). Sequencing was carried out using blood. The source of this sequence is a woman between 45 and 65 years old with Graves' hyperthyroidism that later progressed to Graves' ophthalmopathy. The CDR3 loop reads CASSRTDTSYEQYF. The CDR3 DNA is TGCGCCAGCAGCCGGACGGACACATCCTACGAGCAGTACTTC.